This T cell receptor beta chain was observed in a study of T cells after yellow fever vaccination. This clonotype was seen more than once but under ten times. Its antigen is undetermined. Looked up from germline, CDR1 is SQVTM and CDR2 is ANQGSEA. V dropped 3 bases and J dropped 4 bases, with 13 bases sitting between them. The CDR3 length is 13 residues. Study-wide results and caveats: Booster samples showed a return of most primary-vaccination clones (roughly 96% CD4, roughly 85% CD8).

Using its own MiXCR run on the 5' RACE reads, TCRdb lists one record per CDR3 protein. The table lists some 340,000 distinct CDR3 sequences, 9.5% to 12% of them singletons. This clonotype originated in a man younger than 35 who received the YFV17D yellow fever vaccine. J is TRBJ2-7 and V is TRBV29-1, with a weak D call TRBD2 (6 bases). The sequences come from CD4+ T cells sorted from PBMCs, collected 45 days after the yellow fever booster vaccination. CDR3 sequence reads: CSVDSRGGYEQYF. CDR3 nucleotide sequence: TGCAGCGTTGACTCGCGGGGAGGTTACGAGCAGTACTTC.